Presented here are 19 T cell receptor beta chains from one specimen sequenced in a study of OX40 agonist ivuxolimab in advanced cancers. TCRdb's copy holds only in-frame clones and misses some; the assay was immunoSEQ multiplex PCR. The sample lists about 42,000 clones, approximately 90% seen once, with over 5.5% in the top ten. The sample in question was CD4+ or CD8+ T cells sorted from blood, obtained in a trial of the OX40 agonist ivuxolimab. The receptor set was obtained from an adult with an advanced solid tumor such as melanoma, head and neck, liver or kidney cancer.

This rearrangement joins TRBV9 to TRBJ1-2; D gene uncertain. This CDR3 is 15 amino acids long. Germline V gene data show CDR1 as SGDLS and CDR2 as YYNGEE. Trimming took 4 bases from V and 8 from J, leaving 21 bases between them. The CDR3 DNA sequence: TGTGCCAGCAGCCCCGAAGTGGGGTTCCAGCGAGGCTACACCTTC. It encodes CASSPEVGFQRGYTF.

The V and J genes are TRBV6-5 and TRBJ2-7; D could derive from TRBD1 or TRBD2 (5 bases each). Trimming stripped 5 bases from V and 0 bases from J, with 14 bases between. Per the germline V gene, CDR1 is MNHEY and CDR2 is SVGAGI. The CDR3 runs 15 residues. The CDR3 here is CASSNQGGGSYEQYF. CDR3 nucleotide sequence: TGTGCCAGCAGTAATCAGGGTGGGGGCTCCTACGAGCAGTACTTC.

The J gene is TRBJ2-7, the V gene TRBV29-1, with D perhaps matching TRBD1 or TRBD2 (5 bases each). V was clipped by 6 bases and J by 0 bases, with 9 bases between them. This CDR3 spans 12 amino acids. CDR1 and CDR2 from the germline V gene are SQVTM and ANQGSEA. CDR3 sequence reads: CSVWGSSYEQYF. As DNA, the CDR3 is TGCAGCGTATGGGGGAGCTCCTACGAGCAGTACTTC.

This clone came up a few times. The V and J genes are TRBV6-4 and TRBJ2-3; 8 bases match TRBD2. The germline V gene encodes CDR1 MRHNA and CDR2 SNTAGT. V dropped 3 bases and J dropped 3; count of bases not matched to a gene: 5. The CDR3 runs to 15 residues. CDR3 coding DNA: TGTGCCAGCAGTGAGTCTAGCGGGTTTACAGATACGCAGTATTTT. Translation gives CASSESSGFTDTQYF.

CDR3 protein: CASRSTGGTEAFF. For the CDR3, the DNA is TGTGCCAGCAGGTCAACAGGAGGCACTGAAGCTTTCTTT. The chain employs TRBV6-5 and TRBJ1-1, with D possibly being TRBD1 (5 bases). Germline V lookup: CDR1 MNHEY, CDR2 SVGAGI. The CDR3 extends over 13 amino acids. Trimming cost V 6 bases and J 4 bases, with 12 bases left between them.

This sequence joins TRBV6-1 and TRBJ2-7; 8 positions agree with TRBD1. The CDR3 has 11 amino acids. Germline V gene sequence: CDR1 MNHNS, CDR2 SASEGT. Trimming at V came to 7 bases and at J to 11 bases, leaving 7 bases not matched to a gene. The CDR3 here is CASTNRGNKYF. CDR3 nucleotides: TGTGCCAGCACCAACAGGGGGAATAAGTACTTC.

The V gene is TRBV30, the J gene TRBJ2-7; TRBD2 agrees at 9 bases. There are 18 residues in the CDR3. Germline values: CDR1 GTSNPN, CDR2 SVGIG (reference sequence). V gave up 3 bases and J gave up 5 bases; unmatched junction bases: 20. CDR3 sequence reads: CAWSGIAPQGGRAHEQYF. DNA for the CDR3: TGTGCCTGGAGCGGGATCGCGCCCCAAGGCGGGAGGGCCCACGAGCAGTACTTC.

The chain joins TRBV9 to TRBJ2-1; D call uncertain. The CDR3 consists of 15 residues. Germline CDR1 is SGDLS and CDR2 is YYNGEE. V gave up 4 bases and J gave up 0 bases, with 11 bases separating them. CDR3 sequence (DNA): TGTGCCAGCAGCTCAAGCCCGAGCTCCTACAATGAGCAGTTCTTC. Translation gives CASSSSPSSYNEQFF. Looking up the rest from reference TRBV9 and TRBJ2-1 gives the full variable domain: DSGVTQTPKHLITATGQRVTLRCSPRSGDLSVYWYQQSLDQGLQFLIQYYNGEERAKGNILERFSAQQFPDLHSELNLSSLELGDSALYFCASSSSPSSYNEQFFGPGTRLTVL.

The J gene is TRBJ2-7, the V gene TRBV11-2; 9 positions agree with TRBD2. Germline V gene sequence: CDR1 SGHAT, CDR2 FQNNGV. Losses at the gene ends were 1 base for V and 5 bases for J; bases not matched to a gene: 9. This CDR3 comprises 16 residues. The chain's CDR3 is CASSLGELAGRHEQYF. The CDR3 DNA reads as TGTGCCAGCAGCTTAGGGGAGCTAGCGGGAAGACACGAGCAGTACTTC.

V usage is TRBV28 and J usage is TRBJ2-7; the match to TRBD1 covers 9 bases. This CDR3 comprises 15 residues. Germline CDR1 reads MDHEN; CDR2 reads SYDVKM. Germline trimming cut 5 bases from V and 4 bases from J; bases unmatched to any gene: 9. CDR3 sequence (DNA): TGTGCCAGCAGTGAGGCCGGGACAGGGATGTACGAGCAGTACTTC. As protein: CASSEAGTGMYEQYF.

V gene TRBV27 combines with J gene TRBJ2-2; no definite D call. The V end lost 6 bases, the J end lost 8 bases, and 13 bases lay between the germline ends. The CDR3 consists of 13 residues. CDR1 is MNHEY and CDR2 is SMNVEV in the germline V gene (reference sequence). The CDR3: CASSPLEWGELFF. The DNA of the CDR3 is TGTGCCAGCAGCCCCCTGGAGTGGGGGGAGCTGTTTTTT.

The chain employs TRBV1 and TRBJ2-5; the D segment call TRBD2 is taken from the table without a DNA check. TRBV1 constitutes a pseudogene. The CDR3 is made up of 14 amino acids. CDR3 nucleotide sequence: TGCACCAGCAGCCAAGGGACTTGTACGGGGACCCAGTACTTC. Translation: CTSSQGTCTGTQYF.

The chain employs TRBV7-9 and TRBJ1-1; possible D gene TRBD1, 6 bases. V was pared by 1 base and J by 0 bases, with 6 bases between. Germline CDR1 SEHNR, CDR2 FQNEAQ (reference sequence). This CDR3 has 14 amino acids. DNA of the CDR3: TGTGCCAGCAGCTTAGGGACAGTGAACACTGAAGCTTTCTTT. Residues: CASSLGTVNTEAFF.

The V and J genes are TRBV5-8 and TRBJ2-7; D is undetermined. V lost 1 base and J lost 5, with 4 bases in between. CDR1 is SGHTS and CDR2 is YDEGEE in the germline V gene. This CDR3 is built from 11 residues. The CDR3 region is CASSLKDEQYF. CDR3 DNA: TGTGCCAGCAGCTTGAAGGACGAGCAGTACTTC.

The V call is TRBV28, the J call TRBJ1-2; D unresolved. The germline V and J ends were trimmed by 4 bases and 6 bases, with 18 bases remaining between them. Germline V gene lookup returns CDR1 MDHEN and CDR2 SYDVKM. This CDR3 comprises 15 residues. The CDR3 DNA reads as TGTGCCAGCAGTTCCCGCCGACAAGGGCGGGATGGCTACACCTTC. It codes for CASSSRRQGRDGYTF.

The V call is TRBV18, the J call TRBJ2-1, with a tentative D call TRBD1 (5 bases). The V end lost 6 bases, the J end lost 4 bases, and 19 bases lay between the germline ends. CDR3 size: 16 residues. Germline V gives CDR1 KGHSH, CDR2 LQKENI. CDR3 amino acids: CASSEKGLGMYNEQFF. The CDR3, as DNA: TGTGCCAGCTCTGAAAAGGGGCTGGGAATGTACAATGAGCAGTTCTTC.

V usage is TRBV7-2 and J usage is TRBJ2-2, with D possibly being TRBD2 (5 bases). There are 14 residues in the CDR3. The germline V gene encodes CDR1 SGHTA and CDR2 FQGNSA. V gave up 0 bases and J gave up 6 bases, with 8 bases separating them. CDR3 residues: CASSLALASGELFF. DNA for the CDR3: TGTGCCAGCAGCTTAGCTCTAGCTTCCGGGGAGCTGTTTTTT. Using reference TRBV7-2 and TRBJ2-2 for the parts outside the CDR3, the full variable domain is GAGVSQSPSNKVTEKGKDVELRCDPISGHTALYWYRQSLGQGLEFLIYFQGNSAPDKSGLPSDRFSAERTGGSVSTLTIQRTQQEDSAVYLCASSLALASGELFFGEGSRLTVL.

V gene TRBV6-5 combines with J gene TRBJ2-1; weak D call: TRBD2 (5 bases). The CDR3 is 12 amino acids. With 8 bases removed from V and 4 bases from J, the gap between germline ends came to 9 bases. Germline CDR1 MNHEY, CDR2 SVGAGI. The CDR3 nucleotides are TGTGCCAGCGGTCGGACTTACAATGAGCAGTTCTTC. Encoded protein: CASGRTYNEQFF.

The rearrangement uses TRBV4-2 and TRBJ2-7, with 13 bases lining up with TRBD2. J lost 9 bases, V lost 0 bases, and 17 bases had no gene match. CDR3 length: 19 amino acids. Germline CDR1 LGHNA, CDR2 YNFKEQ. The CDR3 DNA is TGTGCCAGCAGCCAAGATGTTTTGATTGGTCGACTAGCGGGAGGACGGCAGTACTTC. It is translated as CASSQDVLIGRLAGGRQYF.